These T cell receptor beta chains were read from a single sample in a study of cytomegalovirus exposure and HLA in healthy donors. Using immunoSEQ multiplex PCR, the repertoire was profiled, and TCRdb retains in-frame clones only, with some absent. The table records about 120,000 clones, approximately 86% of them present only once. What was sequenced was PBMCs. The receptors here all came from a man between 18 and 35 years old in good health and CMV-seropositive. Both conserved end residues are part of each CDR3. A D gene is named only where the DNA matches it firmly. Clone size appears in some rows only: once, few, many, or a class for an expanded clone.

size: .
D: .
V: TRBV19
J: TRBJ1-3
DNA: TGTGCCAGTAGTCCCGGACACTCTGGAAACACCATATATTTT
CDR3: CASSPGHSGNTIYF

size: .
D: TRBD1
V: TRBV7-2
J: TRBJ1-5
DNA: TGTGCCAGCAGCTTAATCAGGGGGTCCACCAATCAGCCCCAGCATTTT
CDR3: CASSLIRGSTNQPQHF

size: .
D: TRBD1
V: TRBV15
J: TRBJ1-2
DNA: TGTGCCACCAGTCAAGGACAGGACTCGATCTATGGCTACACCTTC
CDR3: CATSQGQDSIYGYTF

size: .
D: TRBD1
V: TRBV15
J: TRBJ2-3
DNA: TGTGCCACCAGTCCGGGACAGGGAAACACAGATACGCAGTATTTT
CDR3: CATSPGQGNTDTQYF

size: once
D: .
V: TRBV23-1
J: TRBJ2-7
DNA: TGCGCCAGCAGCCCTTTACGTCTAGCCTACGAGCAGTACTTC
CDR3: CASSPLRLAYEQYF

size: .
D: TRBD1
V: TRBV6-6
J: TRBJ2-7
DNA: TGTGCCAGCACCGAACAGGGGTCGGGCGAGCAGTACTTC
CDR3: CASTEQGSGEQYF

size: .
D: .
V: TRBV28
J: TRBJ1-1
DNA: TGTGCCAGCAGGAATTGGGGGCTTGAAGCTTTCTTT
CDR3: CASRNWGLEAFF

size: .
D: TRBD1
V: TRBV2
J: TRBJ1-2
DNA: TGTGCCAGCAGTGTACAGGGGATGGCCTATGGCTACACCTTC
CDR3: CASSVQGMAYGYTF

size: .
D: TRBD1
V: TRBV7-8
J: TRBJ2-1
DNA: TGTGCCAGCAGAATTCCGGGACAGAAGAACAATGAGCAGTTCTTC
CDR3: CASRIPGQKNNEQFF

size: .
D: .
V: TRBV27
J: TRBJ2-7
DNA: TGTGCCAGCAGTTGGGGGGGGGCGGTAGACGAGCAGTACTTC
CDR3: CASSWGGAVDEQYF

size: once
D: TRBD1
V: TRBV6-5
J: TRBJ2-1
DNA: TGTGCCAGCAGACAGGGGTTATACAATGAGCAGTTCTTC
CDR3: CASRQGLYNEQFF

size: .
D: TRBD1
V: TRBV19
J: TRBJ1-2
DNA: TGTGCCAGTAGTACTCTGGACAGGGGAAGGGGCTACACCTTC
CDR3: CASSTLDRGRGYTF

size: .
D: TRBD1
V: TRBV14
J: TRBJ1-1
DNA: TGTGCCAGCAGCCAAAGGACAGGGGGTATAGCTTTCTTT
CDR3: CASSQRTGGIAFF

size: .
D: .
V: TRBV2
J: TRBJ2-7
DNA: TGTGCCAGCAGTGAAGGGCAGGGTACCCCCTACGAGCAGTACTTC
CDR3: CASSEGQGTPYEQYF

size: .
D: TRBD1
V: TRBV5-4
J: TRBJ2-5
DNA: TGTGCCAGCACCCTCACGACAGGGCGAGAGACCCAGTACTTC
CDR3: CASTLTTGRETQYF

size: .
D: .
V: TRBV7-6
J: TRBJ1-4
DNA: TGTGCCAGCAGCCCGTACGGGCGGGATGAAAAACTGTTTTTT
CDR3: CASSPYGRDEKLFF

size: .
D: .
V: TRBV2
J: TRBJ2-1
DNA: TGTGCCAGCACCCGCGATAGTCTAAACAATGAGCAGTTCTTC
CDR3: CASTRDSLNNEQFF

size: .
D: .
V: TRBV5-1
J: TRBJ1-2
DNA: TGCGCCAGCAGACAGGACCCGGCTAACTATGGCTACACCTTC
CDR3: CASRQDPANYGYTF

size: few
D: .
V: TRBV28
J: TRBJ2-7
DNA: TGTGCCAGCAGTTTATTGGGCAGGGCCTACGAGCAGTACTTC
CDR3: CASSLLGRAYEQYF

size: .
D: .
V: TRBV7-9
J: TRBJ1-1
DNA: TGTGCCAGCAGCGACTGGACATTTTTCCACACTGAAGCTTTCTTT
CDR3: CASSDWTFFHTEAFF

size: .
D: TRBD1
V: TRBV11-3
J: TRBJ2-2
DNA: TGTGCCAGCAGCCAGGGACAGGGAATTTTGAACACCGGGGAGCTGTTTTTT
CDR3: CASSQGQGILNTGELFF

size: .
D: .
V: TRBV4-1
J: TRBJ1-5
DNA: TGCGCCAGCAGCCAAGGGGGCTCGGGTCAGCCCCAGCATTTT
CDR3: CASSQGGSGQPQHF

size: .
D: .
V: TRBV15
J: TRBJ1-5
DNA: TGTGCCACCAGCCCCGACACCGATCAGCCCCAGCATTTT
CDR3: CATSPDTDQPQHF

size: .
D: TRBD1
V: TRBV27
J: TRBJ1-4
DNA: TGTGCCAGCAGTTATCAGGGGGCGAGAGGTGAAAAACTGTTTTTT
CDR3: CASSYQGARGEKLFF

size: few
D: .
V: TRBV28
J: TRBJ1-5
DNA: TGTGCCAGCAGTCCCCCTGGGGCTACCAATCAGCCCCAGCATTTT
CDR3: CASSPPGATNQPQHF

size: few
D: .
V: TRBV5-8
J: TRBJ2-2
DNA: TGTGCCAGCAGCTTGGATCAGGGGAACACCGGGGAGCTGTTTTTT
CDR3: CASSLDQGNTGELFF

size: .
D: TRBD2
V: TRBV7-2
J: TRBJ2-4
DNA: TGTGCCAGCAGCTTACTCCCTAGCGGGGCCCCGTCCAAAAACATTCAGTACTTC
CDR3: CASSLLPSGAPSKNIQYF